The sequence of this T cell receptor beta chain was determined in a study of cytomegalovirus exposure and HLA in healthy donors. Whole-study findings and limits: Among TCR beta chains, those listed as cytomegalovirus-associated numbered about 160. Serostatus for CMV was the only available immune exposure information. When a later analysis was performed, an Asian-associated ancestry cluster reportedly had fewer N-insertions than the approximately 690-donor mean.

Concerning this clone itself: The antigen is not known.

With 60 Vbeta and 13 Jbeta primers, the PCR was carried out. Sequencing used immunoSEQ multiplex PCR; TCRdb keeps in-frame clones, though not all of them. The data show more than 30,000 clones, with roughly 81% seen just once and less than 7% held by the top ten. V lost 6 bases and J lost 2, with 10 bases in between. The CDR3 runs to 13 residues. CDR1 MNHNS and CDR2 SASEGT come from the germline V gene. V is TRBV6-1 and J is TRBJ1-1; no clear D gene. The source is a man aged 25-45 years in good health and CMV-seronegative. Sequencing was done on a sample of PBMCs. CDR3 sequence: CASRPTPNTEAFF. The CDR3 bases are TGTGCCAGCAGACCCACACCTAACACTGAAGCTTTCTTT.